This TCR beta chain was captured in a study of T cell changes during pregnancy in multiple sclerosis. Some clones are missing from TCRdb's copy, which holds only in-frame ones; the method was immunoSEQ multiplex PCR. The sample consists of approximately 27,000 clones, 90% to 95% of them appearing once. The germline gives CDR1 MNHEY, CDR2 SVGAGI. This CDR3 is built from 13 residues. Trimming removed 6 bases at V and 10 bases at J, with 13 bases between. The chain couples TRBV6-5 to TRBJ1-6, with D possibly being TRBD1 (6 bases). This clonotype was obtained from a female donor with multiple sclerosis, enrolled in a pregnancy study. This material consisted of CD4+ T cells from peripheral blood mononuclear cells, taken in the first trimester of pregnancy. The CDR3 loop is CASRGGANSPLHF. The CDR3 coding sequence is TGTGCCAGCAGAGGGGGGGCGAACTCACCCCTCCACTTT.